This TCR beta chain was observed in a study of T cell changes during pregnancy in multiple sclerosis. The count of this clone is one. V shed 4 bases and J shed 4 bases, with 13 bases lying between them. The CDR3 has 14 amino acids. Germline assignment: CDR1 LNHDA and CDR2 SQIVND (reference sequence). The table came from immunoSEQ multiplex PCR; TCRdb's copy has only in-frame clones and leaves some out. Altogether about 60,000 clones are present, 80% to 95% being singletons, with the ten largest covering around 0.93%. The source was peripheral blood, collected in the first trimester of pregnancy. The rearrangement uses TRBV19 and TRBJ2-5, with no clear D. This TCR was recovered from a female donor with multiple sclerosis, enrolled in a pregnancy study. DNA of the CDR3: TGTGCCAGTAGTACCGCCCCGAGGATAGAGACCCAGTACTTC. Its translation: CASSTAPRIETQYF.